This TCR beta chain was captured in a study of CD8 T cells in Susac syndrome. When the RNA was reverse transcribed, random hexamers were used with an input of about 0.5 to 1 ug. The immunoSEQ assay covered 54 Vbeta and 13 Jbeta segments for CDR3. TCRdb reprocessed the immunoSEQ multiplex PCR reads with MiXCR, giving one entry per CDR3 protein. The sample yields about 300,000 distinct CDR3 sequences, over 75% seen once. V was cut by 6 bases and J by 4 bases, with 21 bases left in between. The CDR3 runs to 16 residues. CDR1 is SGHTA, CDR2 FQGNSA, per germline. The chain combines TRBV7-2 with TRBJ2-5; the D is unclear. Specimen: CD8+ T cells from PBMCs. This TCR came from a human donor with multiple sclerosis. The CDR3 protein is CASSRLAMRPGETQYF. Written as DNA, the CDR3 is TGTGCCAGCAGTCGACTGGCCATGAGGCCGGGAGAGACCCAGTACTTC.